One and the same sample provided the 10 T cell receptor beta chains below, sequenced in a study of CD8+CD57+ T cells in acquired aplastic anemia. CD8+CD57+ cell expansion, shown by flow cytometry, had occurred in the patients selected for sequencing. Genomic DNA templated the TCR beta VDJ and CDR3 profiling. TCRdb independently ran MiXCR on the reads; one entry per CDR3 protein. The sample includes a few hundred thousand distinct CDR3 sequences, 40% to 60% of them seen just once. The source material was sorted CD4+, CD8+, or CD8+CD57+ T cells (not recorded which) from PBMCs. The source of these receptors is a human donor with aplastic anemia.

This rearrangement joins TRBV5-4 to TRBJ2-6; D gene uncertain. The CDR3 covers 15 residues. The V and J ends lost 1 base and 5 bases respectively, with 10 bases between them. The germline CDR1 and CDR2 sequences are SGHNT and YYREEE (reference sequence). CDR3 bases: TGTGCCAGCAGCTTGTTGGGGTCGAGGGCCAACGTCCTGACTTTC. It translates to CASSLLGSRANVLTF.

The CDR3 is CAIRAEAIYGYTF. DNA for the CDR3: TGTGCCATCAGAGCGGAAGCGATCTATGGCTACACCTTC. The chain links TRBV10-3 to TRBJ1-2, with D hard to call. Trimming left V 6 bases short and J 4 bases short, with 12 bases between. The CDR3 is 13 residues long. Looked up from germline, CDR1 is ENHRY and CDR2 is SYGVKD.

This clonotype was recorded only once. The chain uses TRBV6-4 and TRBJ2-7; 10 nucleotides align to TRBD2. This CDR3 is 17 amino acids long. The V and J ends lost 6 bases and 2 bases, in that order; junction bases with no gene match: 13. Germline V lookup: CDR1 MRHNA, CDR2 SNTAGT. Here the CDR3 DNA reads TGTGCCAGCAGCCGGGCCCGGGCTAGCGGGGGAGCCTACGAGCAGTACGTC. Translating gives CASSRARASGGAYEQYV.

This chain links TRBV15 with TRBJ2-1; D is perhaps TRBD1 (6 bases). This CDR3 region has 15 residues. The V end was cut by 5 bases, the J end by 0 bases, with 11 bases between. The germline V gene has CDR1 LNHNV and CDR2 YYDKDF (reference sequence). The CDR3 DNA follows: TGTGCCACCAGCGACGGACAGAGCTCCTACAATGAGCAGTTCTTC. Protein: CATSDGQSSYNEQFF.

This clonotype was counted many times. This chain joins TRBV10-3 and TRBJ1-2, with D unresolved. Per the germline V gene, CDR1 is ENHRY and CDR2 is SYGVKD. The CDR3 runs to 11 residues. With 3 bases removed from V and 1 base from J, the gap between germline ends came to 0 bases. Here the CDR3 DNA reads TGTGCCATCAGTGATAACTATGGCTACACCTTC. The encoded protein is CAISDNYGYTF.

The chain carries TRBV11-3 and TRBJ1-2; TRBD1 is a possible D gene (5 bases). CDR1 is SGHNT and CDR2 is YENEEA in the germline V gene. Trimming removed 0 bases at V and 6 bases at J, with 14 bases between. The CDR3 loop spans 15 amino acids. DNA of the CDR3: TGTGCCAGCAGCTTAGATGGGGCAGGGTCCAATGGCTACACCTTC. Its translation: CASSLDGAGSNGYTF.

This clonotype was counted at least ten times. V usage is TRBV9 and J usage is TRBJ2-7; 7 bases agree with TRBD1. After removal of 3 bases from V and 1 base from J, the junction contained 4 bases not matched to a gene. This CDR3 has 14 residues. Germline lookup yields CDR1 SGDLS and CDR2 YYNGEE. The CDR3 is CASSAGDRSYEQYF. The CDR3 nucleotides read TGTGCCAGCAGCGCAGGGGACAGATCCTACGAGCAGTACTTC.

V usage is TRBV9 and J usage is TRBJ2-7; 7 bases line up with TRBD1. The ends lost 3 bases at V and 3 bases at J; junction bases unmatched: 6. This CDR3 is built from 14 residues. Per germline, CDR1 SGDLS and CDR2 YYNGEE. DNA of the CDR3: TGTGCCAGCAGCGGAGGGGGCGTTGGCTACGAGCAGTACTTC. Its protein product is CASSGGGVGYEQYF.

The table lists this clonotype with a few counts. The CDR3 region is CSVGFGNSPLHF. The CDR3, as DNA: TGCAGCGTTGGGTTCGGGAATTCACCCCTCCACTTT. This sequence joins TRBV29-1 and TRBJ1-6; D is unresolved. V was pared by 4 bases and J by 7 bases, with 8 bases between. CDR3 length: 12 residues. Germline V CDR1 and CDR2: SQVTM, ANQGSEA.

At least ten counts were recorded for this clonotype. Here the CDR3 DNA reads TGTGCCACCCGGGGGGAGACCCAGTACTTC. This encodes CATRGETQYF. This sequence joins TRBV19 and TRBJ2-5, with a possible D match to TRBD2 (6 bases). Trimming took off 10 bases at V and 5 bases at J, with 8 bases between the two ends. Germline V lookup: CDR1 LNHDA, CDR2 SQIVND (reference sequence). This CDR3 is built from 10 residues.